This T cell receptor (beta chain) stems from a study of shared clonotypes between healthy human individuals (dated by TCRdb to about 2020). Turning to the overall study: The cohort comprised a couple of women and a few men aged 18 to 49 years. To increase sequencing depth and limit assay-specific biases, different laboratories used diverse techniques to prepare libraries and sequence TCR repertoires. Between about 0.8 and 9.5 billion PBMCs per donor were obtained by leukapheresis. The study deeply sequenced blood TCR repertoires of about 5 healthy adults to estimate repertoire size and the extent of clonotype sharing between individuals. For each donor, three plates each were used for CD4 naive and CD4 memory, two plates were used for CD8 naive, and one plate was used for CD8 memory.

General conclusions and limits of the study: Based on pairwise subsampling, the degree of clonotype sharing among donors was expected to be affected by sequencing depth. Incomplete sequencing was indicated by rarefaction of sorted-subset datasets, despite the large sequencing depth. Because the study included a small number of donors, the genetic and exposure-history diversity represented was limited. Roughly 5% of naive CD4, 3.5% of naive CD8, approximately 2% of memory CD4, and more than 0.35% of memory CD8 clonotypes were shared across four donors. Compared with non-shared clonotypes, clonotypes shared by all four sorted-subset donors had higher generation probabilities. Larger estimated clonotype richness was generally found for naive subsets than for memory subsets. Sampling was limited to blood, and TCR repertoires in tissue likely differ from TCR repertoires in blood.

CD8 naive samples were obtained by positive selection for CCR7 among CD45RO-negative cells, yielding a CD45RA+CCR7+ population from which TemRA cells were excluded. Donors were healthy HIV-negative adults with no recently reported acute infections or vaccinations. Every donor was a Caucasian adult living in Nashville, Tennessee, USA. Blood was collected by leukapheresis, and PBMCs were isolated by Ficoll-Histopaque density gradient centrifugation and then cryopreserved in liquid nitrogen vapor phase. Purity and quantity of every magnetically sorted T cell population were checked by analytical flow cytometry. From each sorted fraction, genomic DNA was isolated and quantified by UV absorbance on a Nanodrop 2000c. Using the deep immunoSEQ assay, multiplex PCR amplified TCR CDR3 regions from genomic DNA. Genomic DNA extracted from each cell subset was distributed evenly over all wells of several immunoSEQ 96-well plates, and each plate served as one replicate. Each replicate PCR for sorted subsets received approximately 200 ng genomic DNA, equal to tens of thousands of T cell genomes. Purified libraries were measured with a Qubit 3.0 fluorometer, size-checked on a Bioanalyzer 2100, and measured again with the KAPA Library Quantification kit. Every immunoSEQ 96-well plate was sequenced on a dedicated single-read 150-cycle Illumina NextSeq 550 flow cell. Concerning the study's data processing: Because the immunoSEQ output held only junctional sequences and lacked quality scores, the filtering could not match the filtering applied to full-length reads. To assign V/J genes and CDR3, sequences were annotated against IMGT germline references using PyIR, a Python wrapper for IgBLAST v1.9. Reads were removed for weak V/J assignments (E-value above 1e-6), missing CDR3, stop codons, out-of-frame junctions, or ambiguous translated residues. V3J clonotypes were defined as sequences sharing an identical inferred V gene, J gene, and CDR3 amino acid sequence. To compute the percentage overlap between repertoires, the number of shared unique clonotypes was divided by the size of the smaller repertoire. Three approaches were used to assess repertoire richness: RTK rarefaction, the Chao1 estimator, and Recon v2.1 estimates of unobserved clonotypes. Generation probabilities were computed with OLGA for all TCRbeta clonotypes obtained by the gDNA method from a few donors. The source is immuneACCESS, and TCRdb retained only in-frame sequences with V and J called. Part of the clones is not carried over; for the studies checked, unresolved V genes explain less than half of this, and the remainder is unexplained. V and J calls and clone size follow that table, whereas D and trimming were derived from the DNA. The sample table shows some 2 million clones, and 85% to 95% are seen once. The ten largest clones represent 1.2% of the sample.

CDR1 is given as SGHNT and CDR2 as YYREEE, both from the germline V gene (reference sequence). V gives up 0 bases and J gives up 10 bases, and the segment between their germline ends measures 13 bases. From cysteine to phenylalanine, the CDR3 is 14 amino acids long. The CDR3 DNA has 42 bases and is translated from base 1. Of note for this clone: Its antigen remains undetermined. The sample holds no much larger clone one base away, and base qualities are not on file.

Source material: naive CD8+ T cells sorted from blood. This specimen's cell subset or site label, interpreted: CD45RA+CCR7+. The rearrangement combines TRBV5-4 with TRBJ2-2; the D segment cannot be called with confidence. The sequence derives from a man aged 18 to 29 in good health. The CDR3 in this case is CASSLEYYQAELFF. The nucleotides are TGTGCCAGCAGCTTGGAATACTATCAGGCGGAGCTGTTTTTT.